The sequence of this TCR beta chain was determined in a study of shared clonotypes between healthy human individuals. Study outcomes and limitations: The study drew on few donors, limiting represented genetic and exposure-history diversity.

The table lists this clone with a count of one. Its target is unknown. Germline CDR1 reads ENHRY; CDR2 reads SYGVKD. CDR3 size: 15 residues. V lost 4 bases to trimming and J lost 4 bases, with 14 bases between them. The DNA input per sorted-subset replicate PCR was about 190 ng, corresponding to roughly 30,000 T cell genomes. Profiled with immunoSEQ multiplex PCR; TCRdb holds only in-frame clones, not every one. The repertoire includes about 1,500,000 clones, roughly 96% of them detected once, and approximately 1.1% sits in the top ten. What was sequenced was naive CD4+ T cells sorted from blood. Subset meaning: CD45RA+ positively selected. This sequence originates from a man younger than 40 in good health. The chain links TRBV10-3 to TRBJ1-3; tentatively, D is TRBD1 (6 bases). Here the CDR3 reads CAISALAGVGNTIYF. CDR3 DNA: TGTGCCATCAGTGCGTTGGCAGGGGTCGGAAACACCATATATTTT.